This T cell receptor beta chain originates from a study of CD8+ T cells in alopecia areata (dated by TCRdb to the late 2010s). Broadly, across the study: Treated patients were enrolled in an open-label pilot trial of oral tofacitinib, 5 to 10 mg twice daily, for moderate-to-severe alopecia areata. Tofacitinib was given for 6 to 18 months, followed by 6 months of follow-up off drug to assess delayed response and recurrence. In both human patients and the C3H/HeJ mouse model, the study applied high-throughput TCRbeta sequencing to look at T cell clonal expansion in alopecia areata. Human TCRbeta sequencing covered scalp tissue and sorted CD4+ and CD8+ peripheral blood T cells from patchy and totalis/universalis alopecia areata patients and healthy controls. Tofacitinib-treated patients had biopsies at baseline and at 4 and 24 weeks of treatment, with a later scalp biopsy in several patients. Clonality in the scalp was compared among normal scalp (n=4), patchy alopecia areata scalp (n=8), and alopecia totalis/universalis scalp (n=8). RNA was obtained with the PAXgene miRNA kit for fixed scalp, the miRNeasy kit for PBMCs, and the RNeasy kit for mouse skin. TCRbeta CDR3 regions were amplified by immunoSEQ multiplex PCR using 35 Vbeta forward and 13 Jbeta reverse primers. The investigation overall reported the following: Compared with normal scalp, lesional scalp, particularly in alopecia totalis/universalis, had higher clonality and more expanded CD8+ clones, which suggests antigenic drive. Scalp TCR repertoire analysis is complicated because resident alphabeta T cells in normal human skin are also sequenced, whereas mouse skin is dominated by gammadelta T cells. Compared with mice, TCR sequences shared between patients were less clear, possibly partly because of HLA diversity across the patient population.

On this clone itself: Its antigen is still unknown. Per-base quality was not reported, and no clone a single base away is much larger than it.

CDR1 and CDR2 were assigned from the germline V gene as SGHRS and YFSETQ. CDR3 length: 14 amino acids, cysteine to phenylalanine. The DNA shown is the 42-base CDR3, in frame from base 1. Trimming at the junction amounts to 2 bases on V and 4 bases on J, and the germline ends lie 13 bases apart. From alopecia areata patients, peripheral blood was collected along with lesional scalp punch biopsies. PBMCs were isolated by density centrifugation and stained for CD3, CD4 and CD8, after which CD4+ and CD8+ T cells were sorted on a FACSAria. Libraries were made using the immunoSEQ multiplex PCR assay. RNA was extracted from all samples and reverse transcribed into cDNA, which served as template for TCR sequencing. First-strand cDNA was synthesized with SuperScript III using a 2:1 mix of oligo-dT and random hexamers. A synthetic immune receptor repertoire was used to measure amplification bias, and any remaining bias was corrected computationally. The original pipeline was this. Raw reads were preprocessed to remove errors, and CDR3 was defined by IMGT conventions from the conserved cysteine to phenylalanine. To get clonality, Shannon entropy was normalized by log2 of the number of productive unique TCRs and the result was subtracted from 1. Scalp TCRbeta sequences were cross-referenced with sorted blood CD4 and CD8 repertoires so that the CD4 or CD8 identity of scalp clones could be inferred. TCRdb re-hosts the immuneACCESS table, in-frame sequences only. Its copies lack some clones; in the studies checked, an unresolved V gene accounts for under half of them, and the cause for the rest is not known. V, J and clone size were drawn from that table, and D and trimming were deduced from the DNA. Present in this sample are approximately 140,000 clones, 40% to 50% of which were seen just once. Roughly 6.8% of the sample lies in the top ten.

The source material was CD4+ T cells sorted from blood. Recombination joined TRBV5-1 with TRBJ2-7, with the D gene uncertain. This TCR was sampled from a human donor with alopecia areata. This receptor carries the CDR3 CASSFVGSAYEQYF. Here is the DNA: TGCGCCAGCAGCTTCGTTGGGTCAGCTTACGAGCAGTACTTC.